The rows below give T cell receptor beta chains drawn from one sample of a study of vaccination effects on CD4 cells after COVID-19. TCRdb's table, derived via immunoSEQ multiplex PCR, lists solely in-frame clones and lacks some. The repertoire holds about 80,000 clones, with around 74% as singletons. Their antigens remain unidentified. This sample comprised CD4+ T cells from PBMCs cultured with HCoV-OC43 spike peptides, obtained after COVID-19 vaccination. These receptors were taken from a human donor who received a COVID-19 vaccine. Both conserved end residues are part of each CDR3. Each record gives: V gene, D gene, J gene, clone size, CDR3 DNA, CDR3 protein. The D gene is left open where the match is weak. Rows give clone size only sometimes, using once, few, many, or a class for an expanded clone.

v_call: TRBV4-1
d_call: -
j_call: TRBJ1-3
clone_size: few
cdr3_nt: TGCGCCAGCAGCCAAGATCGAGGGAGAGCTAAGACCATATATTTT
cdr3_aa: CASSQDRGRAKTIYF

v_call: TRBV19
d_call: TRBD1
j_call: TRBJ1-4
clone_size: once
cdr3_nt: TGTGCCAGTAGTCCTCGGACAGGGGTGACTAATGAAAAACTGTTTTTT
cdr3_aa: CASSPRTGVTNEKLFF

v_call: TRBV10-3
d_call: TRBD1
j_call: TRBJ1-1
clone_size: -
cdr3_nt: TGTGCCACCGCAGGACAGGGGGCTGAAGCTTTCTTT
cdr3_aa: CATAGQGAEAFF

v_call: TRBV6-6
d_call: TRBD1
j_call: TRBJ1-1
clone_size: -
cdr3_nt: TGTGCCAGCAGCCCGGCCGACAGGGGGCTCAAAGCTTTCTTT
cdr3_aa: CASSPADRGLKAFF

v_call: TRBV3-1/TRBV3-2
d_call: -
j_call: TRBJ1-6
clone_size: -
cdr3_nt: TGTGCCAGCAGCTTGCGGGGAACGGCTACTACCAATTCACCCCTCCACTTT
cdr3_aa: CASSLRGTATTNSPLHF

v_call: TRBV19
d_call: -
j_call: TRBJ1-1
clone_size: -
cdr3_nt: TGTGCCAGTAGTACCTATCCGGGGGGTGAAGCTTTCTTT
cdr3_aa: CASSTYPGGEAFF

v_call: TRBV7-8
d_call: TRBD1
j_call: TRBJ2-2
clone_size: -
cdr3_nt: TGTGCCAGCAGCTACGACAGGGCAAGCACCGGGGAGCTGTTTTTT
cdr3_aa: CASSYDRASTGELFF

v_call: TRBV7-8
d_call: -
j_call: TRBJ2-2
clone_size: -
cdr3_nt: TGTGCCAGCAGCTTAGCCTGGACCGGGGAGCTGTTTTTT
cdr3_aa: CASSLAWTGELFF

v_call: TRBV24-1
d_call: -
j_call: TRBJ2-2
clone_size: -
cdr3_nt: TGTGCCACCAGACAGGAGAACACCGGGGAGCTGTTTTTT
cdr3_aa: CATRQENTGELFF

v_call: TRBV29-1
d_call: TRBD1
j_call: TRBJ1-1
clone_size: few
cdr3_nt: TGCAGCGTTGGTACAGGGGGTGACACTGAAGCTTTCTTT
cdr3_aa: CSVGTGGDTEAFF